The TCR beta chain described here comes from a study of glioma-infiltrating T cells. Findings of the study overall: Tissue and blood shared very few CDR3 sequences. Above-expected tissue-blood divergence occurred in all gliomas, most in low-grade ones.

This clonotype was recorded at least ten times. The antigen remains unidentified. Amplification of TCR alpha and beta CDR3 regions from RNA used iRepertoire nested multiplex PCR. One-step reverse transcription and amplification started from approximately 100-400 ng of tissue mRNA or PBMC total RNA. TCRdb fed the multiplex PCR reads into MiXCR, producing one record per CDR3 protein. The repertoire has roughly 350,000 distinct CDR3 sequences, less than 50% of them found once; the top ten carry around 12%. The germline V and J ends were trimmed by 7 bases and 1 base, with 16 bases remaining between them. Per germline, CDR1 MNHNS and CDR2 SASEGT. There are 15 residues in the CDR3.

The sequenced sample consisted of glioma tissue, nonneoplastic brain tissue, or PBMCs (not recorded which). J is TRBJ1-1 and V is TRBV6-1; D unclear. The receptor was derived from a human donor with low-grade glioma or glioblastoma, undergoing nonglioma brain surgery, or in good health (not recorded which). In nucleotides, the CDR3 is TGTGCCAGCACCCTTTCCGGGCGGGGGAACACTGAAGCTTTCTTT. Translation: CASTLSGRGNTEAFF.